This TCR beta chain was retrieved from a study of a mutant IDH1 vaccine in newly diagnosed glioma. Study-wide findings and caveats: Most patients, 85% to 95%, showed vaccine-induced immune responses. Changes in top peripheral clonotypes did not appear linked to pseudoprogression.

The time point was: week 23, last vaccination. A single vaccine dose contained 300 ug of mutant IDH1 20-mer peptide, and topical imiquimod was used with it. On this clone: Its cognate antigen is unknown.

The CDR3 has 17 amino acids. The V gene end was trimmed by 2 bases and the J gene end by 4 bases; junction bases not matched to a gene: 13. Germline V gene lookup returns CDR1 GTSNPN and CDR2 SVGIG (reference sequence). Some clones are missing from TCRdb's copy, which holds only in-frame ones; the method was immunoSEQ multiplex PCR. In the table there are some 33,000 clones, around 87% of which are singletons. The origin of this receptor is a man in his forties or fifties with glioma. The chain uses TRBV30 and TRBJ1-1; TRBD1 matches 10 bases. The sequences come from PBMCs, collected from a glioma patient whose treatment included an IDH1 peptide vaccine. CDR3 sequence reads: CAWSFPTGGLVSTEAFF. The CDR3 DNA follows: TGTGCCTGGAGTTTTCCGACAGGGGGCCTGGTGAGCACTGAAGCTTTCTTT.